Listed below are T cell receptor beta chains from one sample, sequenced in a study of blood T cell repertoires in COVID-19. Libraries were prepared by immunoSEQ multiplex PCR; TCRdb keeps only in-frame clonotypes and omits some of them. Among 140,000 or so clones, around 79% were seen once, and the ten largest hold over 8.5%. The sequencing sample was made of peripheral blood. Receptors were obtained from a man between 45 and 60 years old with active or convalescent COVID-19. The CDR3 runs from the conserved cysteine through the conserved F or W.

V gene	J gene	CDR3 protein
TRBV13	TRBJ1-1	CASSHGAGRLNTEAFF
TRBV5-6	TRBJ1-4	CASSFPPGTGDEKLFF
TRBV19	TRBJ2-1	CASSDPAGVDEQFF
TRBV7-3	TRBJ1-6	CASSLNQFNSPLHF
TRBV6-5	TRBJ1-2	CASSIDTYGYTF
TRBV23-1	TRBJ2-3	CAEPGLKGTDTQYF
TRBV9	TRBJ2-1	CASSVAGTSVNEQFF
TRBV3-1/TRBV3-2	TRBJ2-7	CASSPRQGLTAYEQYF
TRBV28	TRBJ2-3	CASSPILREGTQYF
TRBV12-3/TRBV12-4	TRBJ2-5	CASSPAGRETQYF
TRBV27	TRBJ1-2	CASSPLGSYGYTF
TRBV28	TRBJ2-1	CASSLYVRYNEQFF
TRBV7-9	TRBJ1-5	CASSFGGYNQPQHF
TRBV29-1	TRBJ2-1	CSAPRQDLNEQFF
TRBV25-1	TRBJ1-2	CASSPTGGRNGYTF
TRBV7-8	TRBJ2-1	CASVRLAGEYSEQFF
TRBV20-1	TRBJ2-3	CSASPFREFTDTQYF
TRBV24-1	TRBJ2-1	CATSETGPNEQFF
TRBV10-2	TRBJ2-1	CASSAGLLRNEQFF
TRBV9	TRBJ1-3	CASSVGDRGLGNTIYF
TRBV6-9	TRBJ2-7	CASSYPFGEQYF
TRBV6-6	TRBJ1-5	CASSIQGTSNQPQHF
TRBV27	TRBJ2-3	CASNLLAGVGDTQYF
TRBV9	TRBJ1-3	CASSVGAADSGNTIYF
TRBV28	TRBJ1-2	CASSLLDRNLYGYTF
TRBV14	TRBJ1-3	CASSQEFTSGNTIYF
TRBV28	TRBJ2-7	CASTIPGFSYEQYF
TRBV4-1	TRBJ1-2	CASSQGDRVNGYTF
TRBV30	TRBJ1-5	CAWNQGGNQPQHF
TRBV3-1/TRBV3-2	TRBJ2-3	CASSQPSTLGADTQYF
TRBV10-1	TRBJ2-5	CASKREQETQYF
TRBV18	TRBJ1-1	CASSPDRLAEAFF
TRBV6-1	TRBJ1-5	CASSEGALRLDISNQPQHF
TRBV7-3	TRBJ2-1	CASSFNPRGYNEQFF
TRBV28	TRBJ1-2	CASTTDRGRGYTF
TRBV3-1/TRBV3-2	TRBJ2-3	CASSPSGRADTQYF
TRBV4-1	TRBJ1-1	CASSQGAPRTEAFF
TRBV19	TRBJ2-5	CASRPPEGRETQYF
TRBV6-5	TRBJ1-2	CASSYQQGSNYGYTF
TRBV7-6	TRBJ2-1	CASSARTSLYNEQFF
TRBV11-2	TRBJ2-2	CASSLDTLAGLTGELFF
TRBV30	TRBJ2-7	CACHRGFTYEQYF
TRBV24-1	TRBJ1-1	CATSEAGSQGAFF
TRBV19	TRBJ2-5	CASSRPGTAQETQYF
TRBV7-8	TRBJ1-4	CASSLKGAANEKLFF
TRBV7-9	TRBJ2-7	CASSSGLTSGEQYF
TRBV3-1/TRBV3-2	TRBJ2-5	CASSQATGLGTQYF
TRBV27	TRBJ2-7	CASRPRQGPYEQYF
TRBV6-5	TRBJ2-4	CASTGQGGHIQYF
TRBV7-9	TRBJ1-2	CASSPPSWAREVGYTF